This T cell receptor beta chain derives from a study of tumor T cells in aggressive B-cell lymphoma. The repertoire was sequenced with immunoSEQ multiplex PCR; TCRdb's copy has only in-frame clones and lacks some. The sample yields over a thousand clones, around 93% seen once. Sample: tumor tissue. The source is an adult with diffuse large B cell lymphoma.

The CDR3 DNA follows: TGTGCCAGCAGCCCGGACAGTTGGTCGTACGAGCAGTACTTC. Translated: CASSPDSWSYEQYF. The rearrangement links TRBV7-2 to TRBJ2-7; the D gene is possibly TRBD1 (6 bases). The CDR3 length is 14 residues. Per the germline V gene, CDR1 is SGHTA and CDR2 is FQGNSA. V was shortened by 5 bases and J by 4 bases, with 15 bases between the two germline ends.